Listed below are T cell receptor beta chains from one sample, sequenced in a study of post-analysis software for immune sequencing data. Each CDR3 protein gets one entry after TCRdb re-called the PCR reads with MiXCR. The repertoire consists of about 200,000 distinct CDR3 sequences, with 25% to 30% occurring once and the leading ten covering 3.4%. Sequenced input: blood. Receptor source: a girl aged 2-17 years with multiple sclerosis. CDR3s include the opening cysteine and the closing phenylalanine or tryptophan. Each record gives: clone size, V gene, D gene, J gene, CDR3 DNA, CDR3 protein. A D gene is named only where the DNA matches it firmly. Clone size appears in some rows only: once, few, many, or a class for an expanded clone.

few	TRBV7-8	NA	TRBJ2-3	TGTGCCAGCAGCAAGAAACAGGGAGGCACAGATACGCAGTATTTT	CASSKKQGGTDTQYF
many	TRBV19	TRBD2	TRBJ2-1	TGTGCCAGTAGTATAACTAGCGGGAGGCTCTACAATGAGCAGTTCTTC	CASSITSGRLYNEQFF
many	TRBV7-9	TRBD1	TRBJ1-4	TGTGCCAGCAGCTCCTCCAACACAGGGGGCCCGCGGGGAAAACTGTTTTTT	CASSSSNTGGPRGKLFF
few	TRBV18	TRBD1	TRBJ1-5	TGTGCCAGCTCACCACGACAGGGGTATCAGCCCCAGCATTTT	CASSPRQGYQPQHF
many	TRBV12-3/TRBV12-4	NA	TRBJ2-5	TGTGCCAGCAGTTACGACTCGCCGGAGACCCAGTACTTC	CASSYDSPETQYF
NA	TRBV6-1	TRBD1	TRBJ1-5	TGTGCCAGCAGTTCCCCCGGGACAGTTTTTGGGCAGCCCCAGCATTTT	CASSSPGTVFGQPQHF
NA	TRBV7-6	NA	TRBJ1-1	TGTGCCAGCAGCCCAGGACGGGTTCACACTGAAGCTTTCTTT	CASSPGRVHTEAFF
NA	TRBV7-8	TRBD1	TRBJ1-2	TGTGTCAGCAGCTTAGAAGGACAGGTCAACTATGGCTACACCTTC	CVSSLEGQVNYGYTF
NA	TRBV18	NA	TRBJ1-1	TGTGCCAGCTCACCACGACTGCCTGGTTTGGACACTGAAGCTTTCTTT	CASSPRLPGLDTEAFF
many	TRBV7-3	NA	TRBJ2-3	TGTGCCAGCAGCCCCGGGAGCACCCCTACGCAGTATTTT	CASSPGSTPTQYF
many	TRBV10-3	NA	TRBJ2-7	TGTGCCATCAGTGAGCCACAGGGGGGGAACTACGAGCAGTACTTC	CAISEPQGGNYEQYF
many	TRBV4-1	NA	TRBJ2-4	TGCGCCAGCAGCAGGATCGGGACAGCCAAAAACATTCAGTACTTC	CASSRIGTAKNIQYF
NA	TRBV28	NA	TRBJ1-5	TGTGCCAGCAGTTTTTCGGGGGCAAGCAATCAGCCCCAGCATTTT	CASSFSGASNQPQHF
many	TRBV29-1	TRBD1	TRBJ2-7	TGCAGCACCAGGACAGGGGGGGAGCAGTACTTC	CSTRTGGEQYF
many	TRBV7-2	NA	TRBJ1-1	TGTGCCAGCAGCCCCAGGAGAGCACTGAACACTGAAGCTTTCTTT	CASSPRRALNTEAFF
many	TRBV7-7	NA	TRBJ2-5	TGTGCTAGCAGCGGGTTGGGTAGCGGAAAGACCCAGTACTTC	CASSGLGSGKTQYF
many	TRBV6-1	NA	TRBJ2-1	TGTGCCAGCAGTGCTTGGCAGGAGGGTAAGATTTGGCAGTTCTTC	CASSAWQEGKIWQFF
NA	TRBV7-8	NA	TRBJ2-7	TGTGCAGGGGCCAGGGGTTCCTCCTACAATGAGCAGTACTTC	CAGARGSSYNEQYF
few	TRBV25-1	NA	TRBJ1-5	TGTGCCAACCGAGAGGCCTGGGGCAATCAGCCCCAGCATTTT	CANREAWGNQPQHF
NA	TRBV12-3/TRBV12-4	TRBD2	TRBJ2-1	TGTGCCAGCAGTTTTACTAGCGGGGGGGTCTACAATGAGCAGTTCTTC	CASSFTSGGVYNEQFF
few	TRBV5-1	TRBD1	TRBJ1-1	TGCGCCAGCAGCACAACAAACGCCGGGACAGGGTCTATGAACACTGAAGCTTTCTTT	CASSTTNAGTGSMNTEAFF
NA	TRBV25-1	TRBD2	TRBJ2-7	TGTGCCAGCAGTGATCGGGGGGGTTGGGAGCAGTACTTC	CASSDRGGWEQYF
NA	TRBV28	NA	TRBJ2-2	TGTGCCAGCAGTTTAAGAGGGGCGAACACCGGGGAGCTGTTTTTT	CASSLRGANTGELFF
few	TRBV7-2	NA	TRBJ1-5	TGTGCCAGCAGCTTTGGAGGATTCGGCAATCAGCCCCAGCATTTT	CASSFGGFGNQPQHF
NA	TRBV5-1	TRBD1	TRBJ1-1	TGCGCCAGCAGCGCCACAGGGGAGGACACTGAAGCTTTCTTT	CASSATGEDTEAFF
NA	TRBV10-2	NA	TRBJ2-2	TGCGCCAGCACTGGGGACGCGAACACCGGGGAGCTGTTTTTT	CASTGDANTGELFF
NA	TRBV6-1	NA	TRBJ1-1	TGTGCCAGCAGTCGAGGGAATTGGGTTGAAGCTTTCTTT	CASSRGNWVEAFF
NA	TRBV20-1	TRBD1	TRBJ1-2	TGCAGTGCTAGAGATTTTGGGACAGACTATGGCTGCACCTTC	CSARDFGTDYGCTF
many	TRBV6-5	NA	TRBJ2-3	TGTGCCAGCGGATCCTACACTAGCACAGATACGCAGTATTTT	CASGSYTSTDTQYF
many	TRBV5-1	TRBD1	TRBJ2-1	TGCGCCAGCAGCGCCGGGACAGGGAGCCCCAATGAGCAGTTCTTC	CASSAGTGSPNEQFF
NA	TRBV20-1	NA	TRBJ2-7	TGCAGTCTGCCCCGGGCAGGGTTATACGAGCAGTACTTC	CSLPRAGLYEQYF
NA	TRBV7-8	TRBD1	TRBJ1-5	TGTGCCAGCAGCCCTACAGGGGGCGAAAGTCAGCCCCAGCATTTT	CASSPTGGESQPQHF
few	TRBV5-1	NA	TRBJ1-2	TGCGCCAGCAGCTGGACCGACCCCAGTGGCAGGGATCGGGGCTACACCTTC	CASSWTDPSGRDRGYTF
few	TRBV14	TRBD2	TRBJ2-3	TGTGCCAAAACACAGCGGGAGTCCCCAGATACGCAGTATTTT	CAKTQRESPDTQYF
NA	TRBV5-1	NA	TRBJ1-5	TGCGCCAGCAGCTTACAGGGAGGAAGCAATCAGCCCCAGCATTTT	CASSLQGGSNQPQHF
many	TRBV12-3/TRBV12-4	NA	TRBJ1-5	TGTGCCAGCAAGGGGCGATATGGTAGCAATCAGCCCCAGCATTTT	CASKGRYGSNQPQHF
many	TRBV24-1	NA	TRBJ1-2	TGTGCCACCAGTGACCAAACCAACTATGGCTACACCTTC	CATSDQTNYGYTF
NA	TRBV2	NA	TRBJ2-7	TGTGCCAGCAGTGAATCGGGGGGCAACGAGCAGTACTTC	CASSESGGNEQYF
NA	TRBV20-1	NA	TRBJ1-6	TGCAGTGCAAGAGCCATGATTAATTCACCCCTCCACTTT	CSARAMINSPLHF
few	TRBV20-1	TRBD2	TRBJ2-1	TGCAGTGCTAGGGCGGGGGCCTACAATGAGCAGTTCTTC	CSARAGAYNEQFF
NA	TRBV6-4	NA	TRBJ2-7	TGTGCCAGCAGTTCGTCTCGAGGCGGTCCCTACCAGCAGTACTTC	CASSSSRGGPYQQYF
few	TRBV6-5	TRBD1	TRBJ2-7	TGTGCCACCGGGACAGGGTCCCGCGAGCAGTACTTC	CATGTGSREQYF
NA	TRBV6-6	NA	TRBJ2-2	TGTGCCAGCAGTTACGGGGTCACCGGGAAGCTGTTTTTT	CASSYGVTGKLFF
few	TRBV10-2	NA	TRBJ2-2	TGCGCCAGCAGTGAGTGGGGGAACACCGGGGAGCTGTTTTTT	CASSEWGNTGELFF
many	TRBV29-1	NA	TRBJ2-5	TGCAGCGTTGAATTAGTTCGGGAGACCCAGTACTTC	CSVELVRETQYF
many	TRBV12-3/TRBV12-4	NA	TRBJ2-7	TGTGCCAGCAGTTTAGGTCAGGGCGGAAGATGGGGCGAGCAGTACTTC	CASSLGQGGRWGEQYF
NA	TRBV27	TRBD1	TRBJ2-7	TGTGCCAGCAGTTGGGGACAGGGGGGAAACGAGCAGTACTTC	CASSWGQGGNEQYF
NA	TRBV7-2	TRBD2	TRBJ2-1	TGTACCAGCAGCCCAACTCATGCAGCGGGGATCTACAATGAGCAGTTCTTC	CTSSPTHAAGIYNEQFF
NA	TRBV5-1	NA	TRBJ2-2	TGCGCCAGCAGCGTGCAGGGCTCCGGGGAGCTGTTTTTT	CASSVQGSGELFF
many	TRBV5-5	NA	TRBJ2-1	TGTGCCAGCAGCTTTCAATCGAGCCCCCGTGCCTACAATGAGCAGTTCTTC	CASSFQSSPRAYNEQFF
NA	TRBV12-3/TRBV12-4	NA	TRBJ2-7	TGTGCCAGCAGTTTTTATGCAGAGTCCTACGAGCAGTACTTC	CASSFYAESYEQYF
NA	TRBV28	NA	TRBJ2-3	TGTGCCAGCAGGTCCAGACGGTGGTCCCCAGATACGCAGTATTTT	CASRSRRWSPDTQYF
NA	TRBV18	NA	TRBJ2-2	TGTGCCAGCTCACCACCGAACACCGGGGAGCTGTTTTTT	CASSPPNTGELFF
few	TRBV7-6	NA	TRBJ2-2	TGTGCCAGCAGCTTAGCGGGCGGCGGGGAGCTGTTTTTT	CASSLAGGGELFF
few	TRBV30	TRBD1	TRBJ2-7	TGTGCCTGGAAAGAGGGGGCCGGGGAGCAGTACTTC	CAWKEGAGEQYF
NA	TRBV4-1	TRBD1	TRBJ2-2	TGCGCCAGCAGCCCCGACAGGGGTGGCACCGGGGAGCTGTTTTTT	CASSPDRGGTGELFF
NA	TRBV15	TRBD2	TRBJ2-7	TGTGCCACCAGCGGGGGACTAGGGGAGGCCCAGTACTTC	CATSGGLGEAQYF